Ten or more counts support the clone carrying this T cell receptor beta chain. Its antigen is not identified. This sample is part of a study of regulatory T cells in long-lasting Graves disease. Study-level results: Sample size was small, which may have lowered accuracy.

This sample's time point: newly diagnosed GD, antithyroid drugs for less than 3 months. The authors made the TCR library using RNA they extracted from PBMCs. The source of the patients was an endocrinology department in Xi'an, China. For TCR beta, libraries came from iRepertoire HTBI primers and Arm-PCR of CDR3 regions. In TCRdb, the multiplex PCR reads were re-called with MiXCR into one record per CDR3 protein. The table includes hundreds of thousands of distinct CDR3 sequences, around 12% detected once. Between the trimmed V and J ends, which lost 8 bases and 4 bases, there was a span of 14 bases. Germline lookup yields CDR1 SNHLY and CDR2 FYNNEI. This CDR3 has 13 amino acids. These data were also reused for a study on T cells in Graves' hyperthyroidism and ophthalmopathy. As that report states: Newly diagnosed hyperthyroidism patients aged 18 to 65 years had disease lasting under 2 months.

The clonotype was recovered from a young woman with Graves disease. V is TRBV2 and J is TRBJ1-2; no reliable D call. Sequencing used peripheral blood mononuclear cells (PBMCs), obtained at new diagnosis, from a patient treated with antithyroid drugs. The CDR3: CASRGARPYGYTF. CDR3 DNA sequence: TGTGCCAGCCGAGGAGCTCGACCCTATGGCTACACCTTC.